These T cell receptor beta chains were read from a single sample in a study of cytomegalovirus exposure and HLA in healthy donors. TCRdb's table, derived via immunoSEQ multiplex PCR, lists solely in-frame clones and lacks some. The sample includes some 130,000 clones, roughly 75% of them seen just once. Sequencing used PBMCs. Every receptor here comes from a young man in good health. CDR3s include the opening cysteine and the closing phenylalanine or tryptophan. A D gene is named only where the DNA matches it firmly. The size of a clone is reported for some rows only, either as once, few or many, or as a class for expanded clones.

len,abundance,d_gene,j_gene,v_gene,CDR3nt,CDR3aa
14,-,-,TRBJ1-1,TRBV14,TGTGCCAGCAGCCAAGTAGCAGGGGTCACTGAAGCTTTCTTT,CASSQVAGVTEAFF
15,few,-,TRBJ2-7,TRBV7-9,TGTGCCAGCAGCCCGATTCGAACAGCCCCCTACGAGCAGTACTTC,CASSPIRTAPYEQYF
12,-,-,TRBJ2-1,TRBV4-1,TGCGCCAGCAGCCAAGCTTTCAATGAGCAGTTCTTC,CASSQAFNEQFF
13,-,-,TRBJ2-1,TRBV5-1,TGCGCCAGCAGCTTGGAGAGCTACAATGAGCAGTTCTTC,CASSLESYNEQFF
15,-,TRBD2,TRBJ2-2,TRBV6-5,TGTGCCAGCAGTCCTCAGCGGGGGAGGAGAGGGGAGCTGTTTTTT,CASSPQRGRRGELFF
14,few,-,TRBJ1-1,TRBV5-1,TGCGCCAGCAGCTTGCACCCCCTCGTAGATGAAGCTTTCTTT,CASSLHPLVDEAFF
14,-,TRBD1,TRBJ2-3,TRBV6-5,TGTGCCAGCAGTAGGACAGGCCCAACAGATACGCAGTATTTT,CASSRTGPTDTQYF
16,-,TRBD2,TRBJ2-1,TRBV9,TGTGCCAGCAGCGTAGCTCCGCAGCGGGGTAACAATGAGCAGTTCTTC,CASSVAPQRGNNEQFF
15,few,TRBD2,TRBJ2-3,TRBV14,TGTGCCAGCAGCCCCCGACTAGCGGGGACAGATACGCAGTATTTT,CASSPRLAGTDTQYF
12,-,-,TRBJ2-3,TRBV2,TGTGCCAGCAGTGAGGGCGCAGATACGCAGTATTTT,CASSEGADTQYF
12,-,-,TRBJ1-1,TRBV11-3,TGTGCCAGCAGCTTATCGGACACTGAAGCTTTCTTT,CASSLSDTEAFF
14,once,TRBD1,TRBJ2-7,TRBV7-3,TGTGCCAGCAGCTTGGACAGGGGGCCATACGAGCAGTACTTC,CASSLDRGPYEQYF
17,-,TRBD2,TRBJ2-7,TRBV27,TGTGCCAGCAGTTTATCGATTGGAGGACTAGCGCCCTACGAGCAGTACTTC,CASSLSIGGLAPYEQYF
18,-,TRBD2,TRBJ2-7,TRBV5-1,TGCGCCAGCAGCTTGAGGGCGGGACTAGCTCGAAAAGCCTACGAGCAGTACTTC,CASSLRAGLARKAYEQYF